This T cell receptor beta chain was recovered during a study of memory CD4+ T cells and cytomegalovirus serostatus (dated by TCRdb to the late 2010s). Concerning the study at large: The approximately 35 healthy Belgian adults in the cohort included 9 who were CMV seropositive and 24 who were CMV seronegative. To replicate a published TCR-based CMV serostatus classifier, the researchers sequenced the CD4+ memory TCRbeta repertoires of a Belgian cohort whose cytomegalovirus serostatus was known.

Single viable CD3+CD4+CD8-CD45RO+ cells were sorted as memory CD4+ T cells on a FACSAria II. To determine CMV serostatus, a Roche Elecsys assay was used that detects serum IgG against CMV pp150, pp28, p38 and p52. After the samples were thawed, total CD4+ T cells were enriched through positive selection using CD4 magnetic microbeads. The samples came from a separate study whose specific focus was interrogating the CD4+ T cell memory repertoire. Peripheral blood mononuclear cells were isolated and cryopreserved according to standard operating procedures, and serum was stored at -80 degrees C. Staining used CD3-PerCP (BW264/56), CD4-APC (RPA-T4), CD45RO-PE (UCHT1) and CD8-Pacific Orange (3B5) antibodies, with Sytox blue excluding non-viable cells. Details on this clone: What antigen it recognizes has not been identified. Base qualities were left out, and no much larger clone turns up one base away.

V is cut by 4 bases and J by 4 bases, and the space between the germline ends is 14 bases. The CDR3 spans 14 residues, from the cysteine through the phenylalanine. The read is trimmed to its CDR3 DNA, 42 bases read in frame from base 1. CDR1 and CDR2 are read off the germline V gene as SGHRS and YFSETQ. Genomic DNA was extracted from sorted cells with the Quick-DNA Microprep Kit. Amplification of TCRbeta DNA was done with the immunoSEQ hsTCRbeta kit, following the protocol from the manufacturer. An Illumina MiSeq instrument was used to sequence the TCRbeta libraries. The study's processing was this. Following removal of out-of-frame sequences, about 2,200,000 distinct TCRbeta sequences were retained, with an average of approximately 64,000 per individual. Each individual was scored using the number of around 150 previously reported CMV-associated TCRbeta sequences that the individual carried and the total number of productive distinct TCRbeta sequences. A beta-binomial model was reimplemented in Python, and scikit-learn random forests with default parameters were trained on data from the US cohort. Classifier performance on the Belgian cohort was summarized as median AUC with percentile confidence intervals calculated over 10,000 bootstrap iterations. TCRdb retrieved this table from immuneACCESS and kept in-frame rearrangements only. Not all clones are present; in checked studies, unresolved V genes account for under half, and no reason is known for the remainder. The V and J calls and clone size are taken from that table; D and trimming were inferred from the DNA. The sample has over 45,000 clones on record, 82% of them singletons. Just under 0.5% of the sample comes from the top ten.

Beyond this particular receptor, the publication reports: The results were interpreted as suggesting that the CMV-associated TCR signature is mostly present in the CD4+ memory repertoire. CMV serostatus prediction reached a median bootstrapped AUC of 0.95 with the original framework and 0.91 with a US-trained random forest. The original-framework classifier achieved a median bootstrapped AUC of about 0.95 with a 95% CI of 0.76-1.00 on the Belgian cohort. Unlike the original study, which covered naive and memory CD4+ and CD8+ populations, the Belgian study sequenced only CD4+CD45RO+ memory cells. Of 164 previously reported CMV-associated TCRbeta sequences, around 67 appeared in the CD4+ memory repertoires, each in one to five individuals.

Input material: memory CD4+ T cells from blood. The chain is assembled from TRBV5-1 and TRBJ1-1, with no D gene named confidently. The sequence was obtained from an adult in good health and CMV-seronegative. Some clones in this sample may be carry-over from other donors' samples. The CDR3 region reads CASSVDSGSTEAFF. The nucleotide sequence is TGCGCCAGCAGCGTGGACTCGGGTTCCACTGAAGCTTTCTTT.